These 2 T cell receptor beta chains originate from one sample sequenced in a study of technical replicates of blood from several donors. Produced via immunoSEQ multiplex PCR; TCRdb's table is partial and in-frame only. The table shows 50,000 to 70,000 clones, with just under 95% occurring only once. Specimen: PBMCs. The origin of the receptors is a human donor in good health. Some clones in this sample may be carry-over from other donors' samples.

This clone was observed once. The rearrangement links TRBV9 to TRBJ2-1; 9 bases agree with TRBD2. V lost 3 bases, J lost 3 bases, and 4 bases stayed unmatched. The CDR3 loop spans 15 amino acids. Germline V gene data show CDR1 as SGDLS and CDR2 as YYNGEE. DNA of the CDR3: TGTGCCAGCAGCGGGGGACTAGCTTTCTACAATGAGCAGTTCTTC. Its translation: CASSGGLAFYNEQFF.

CDR3 DNA sequence: TGTGCCAGCTCAATCTCGACACGGAATTCACCCCTCCACTTT. Protein product: CASSISTRNSPLHF. The chain recombines TRBV18 with TRBJ1-6; D is ambiguous. CDR3 length equals 14 residues. With 5 bases removed from V and 7 bases from J, the gap between germline ends came to 12 bases. CDR1 is KGHSH, CDR2 LQKENI, per germline.